The clone carrying this T cell receptor (beta chain) was seen repeatedly, ten times or more. No antigen is known for it. Study-level results: Greatest tumor Treg TCR overlap was with tumor naive CD4+ cells. Tumor memory CD4+ T cell TCR gene usage clustered with blood and lymph node memory CD4+ cells and lymph node naive CD4+ cells. The larger cohort examined one V-J beta rearrangement, not whole repertoires.

TCRdb used MiXCR to reprocess the 5' RACE reads, holding one entry per CDR3 protein. The top ten clones hold about 3% of a sample with some 64,000 distinct CDR3 sequences, roughly 23% of them seen once. The germline V and J ends were trimmed by 6 bases and 4 bases, with 10 bases remaining between them. Germline lookup yields CDR1 ENHRY and CDR2 SYGVKD. CDR3 size: 12 residues. The chain combines TRBV10-3 with TRBJ2-7, with D tentatively TRBD1 (5 bases). The material sequenced was memory CD4+ T cells sorted from a lymph node. The subset: memory CD4+ T cells, CD4+CD45RO+CD25-. The source is a female donor with breast cancer. CDR3 DNA sequence: TGTGCCATCAGCCCAGGGTATTACGAGCAGTACTTC. Its protein product is CAISPGYYEQYF.